The 23 T cell receptor beta chains below come from one sample, sequenced in a study of monozygotic twins with inflammatory bowel disease. TCRdb re-called the 5' RACE reads and shows each CDR3 protein once, DNA omitted. The sample totals about 330,000 distinct CDR3 sequences. The source material was blood. The receptors shown here come from a human donor with ulcerative colitis or Crohn's disease, or a healthy co-twin of an affected twin (not recorded which).

This chain joins TRBV30 and TRBJ2-3. This CDR3 is 14 amino acids long. The germline CDR1 and CDR2 sequences are GTSNPN and SVGIG (reference sequence). This chain's CDR3 is CARSELVSTDTQYF.

V usage is TRBV9 and J usage is TRBJ2-3; TCRdb lists TRBD1, though no DNA is available to test this call. The length of the CDR3 is 14 residues. Germline CDR1 is SGDLS and CDR2 is YYNGEE. The CDR3 sequence is CASSGQPSTDTQYF.

The rearrangement joins TRBV20-1 to TRBJ1-6; TCRdb returns TRBD1, unconfirmable since there is no DNA. The germline gives CDR1 DFQATT, CDR2 SNEGSKA (reference sequence). The CDR3 is 18 residues long. This CDR3 is CSASTTGQGSSYNSPLHF.

The gene calls are TRBV19 and TRBJ1-2; TCRdb outputs TRBD1, but without DNA this stays unchecked. CDR3 length: 15 amino acids. Looked up from germline, CDR1 is LNHDA and CDR2 is SQIVND (reference sequence). CDR3 region: CATRRRDREFNGYTF.

V and J are TRBV5-1 and TRBJ2-1; without DNA, the TCRdb call of TRBD1 cannot be checked. CDR3 length: 15 residues. Per germline, CDR1 SGHRS and CDR2 YFSETQ. CDR3 sequence reads: CASSKTGHYSNEQFF.

This chain links TRBV7-9 with TRBJ1-2. Germline V gene data show CDR1 as SEHNR and CDR2 as FQNEAQ (reference sequence). The CDR3 spans 14 residues. CDR3 sequence reads: CASSLVGPPYGYTF. The whole variable domain, filled in from reference TRBV7-9 and TRBJ1-2, reads DTGVSQNPRHKITKRGQNVTFRCDPISEHNRLYWYRQTLGQGPEFLTYFQNEAQLEKSRLLSDRFSAERPKGSFSTLEIQRTEQGDSAMYLCASSLVGPPYGYTFGSGTRLTVV.

The V call is TRBV29-1, the J call TRBJ2-7; TCRdb gives TRBD1 as the D gene, but with no DNA this cannot be confirmed. Germline V gene lookup returns CDR1 SQVTM and CDR2 ANQGSEA. The CDR3 contains 12 residues. CDR3 sequence: CSGGTGIYEQYF.

This chain uses TRBV5-1 with TRBJ2-6. Looked up from germline, CDR1 is SGHRS and CDR2 is YFSETQ. This CDR3 has 16 residues. CDR3 region: CASSVDLTSGANVLTF.

This sequence joins TRBV4-3 and TRBJ1-1; TCRdb reports TRBD1, a call that lacks DNA to check it against. Germline values: CDR1 LGHNA, CDR2 YSLEER. CDR3 size: 13 residues. This CDR3 reads CASSLNRVAEAFF.

V is TRBV20-1 and J is TRBJ2-7; TCRdb names TRBD1, which stays unverified in the absence of DNA. Germline CDR1 and CDR2: DFQATT and SNEGSKA (reference sequence). CDR3 size: 14 residues. CDR3 sequence reads: CSAERGQGPYEQYF.

The CDR3 sequence is CASSLSASQETQYF. J is TRBJ2-5 and V is TRBV5-1. Germline V gene lookup returns CDR1 SGHRS and CDR2 YFSETQ. The CDR3 contains 14 residues.

This chain connects TRBV5-1 to TRBJ1-1. In germline, CDR1 is SGHRS, CDR2 YFSETQ. This CDR3 has 14 residues. The chain's CDR3 is CASRPLGKNTEAFF. The entire variable domain, with the rest obtained from reference TRBV5-1 and TRBJ1-1, is as follows: KAGVTQTPRYLIKTRGQQVTLSCSPISGHRSVSWYQQTPGQGLQFLFEYFSETQRNKGNFPGRFSGRQFSNSRSEMNVSTLELGDSALYLCASRPLGKNTEAFFGQGTRLTVV.

The chain uses TRBV28 and TRBJ2-5. Germline CDR1 is MDHEN and CDR2 is SYDVKM. CDR3 length equals 14 residues. CDR3 amino acids: CASSFMGKQETQYF.

The genes are TRBV5-1 and TRBJ2-1; as DNA is missing, the TRBD1 call by TCRdb cannot be tested. CDR3 length: 16 residues. Germline CDR1 and CDR2: SGHRS and YFSETQ. Here the CDR3 reads CASSLIRQIPNNEQFF.

The rearrangement joins TRBV4-2 to TRBJ2-2; TCRdb outputs TRBD2, but without DNA this stays unchecked. There are 16 residues in the CDR3. Germline V gives CDR1 LGHNA, CDR2 YNFKEQ. CDR3 amino acids: CASSQVVQASLGELFF.

V usage is TRBV6-6 and J usage is TRBJ2-1; as DNA is missing, the TRBD2 call by TCRdb cannot be tested. Germline values: CDR1 MNHNY, CDR2 SVGAGI (reference sequence). The CDR3 extends over 14 amino acids. The CDR3 protein is CASSSLGRYNEQFF.

The chain uses TRBV9 and TRBJ2-1; TCRdb returns TRBD1, unconfirmable since there is no DNA. CDR1 and CDR2 (germline): SGDLS, YYNGEE. CDR3 size: 16 residues. The CDR3 protein is CASSVADRGWGNEQFF.

The chain carries TRBV28 and TRBJ2-5; the TRBD1 assignment by TCRdb is unverifiable without DNA. CDR1 MDHEN and CDR2 SYDVKM come from the germline V gene. This CDR3 spans 15 amino acids. The CDR3 region is CASSSPGTGSATQYF.

V is TRBV12-3 or TRBV12-4 and J is TRBJ1-5. CDR3 size: 15 residues. The chain's CDR3 is CASRLGGGGNQPQHF.

V is TRBV6-1 and J is TRBJ2-1; TCRdb indicates TRBD2, and absent DNA this call remains unverified. This CDR3 contains 16 residues. Germline CDR1 MNHNS, CDR2 SASEGT. The CDR3 reads CASSPYLAGGGNEQFF.

The chain combines TRBV29-1 with TRBJ2-1; TCRdb gives TRBD2 as the D gene, but with no DNA this cannot be confirmed. CDR1 is SQVTM, CDR2 ANQGSEA, per germline. The CDR3 loop spans 15 amino acids. The CDR3 loop reads CSVEDGTSINNEQFF.

The V gene is TRBV6-5, the J gene TRBJ2-6. Germline CDR1 reads MNHEY; CDR2 reads SVGAGI. The CDR3 length is 16 residues. CDR3: CASSYSPSSGANVLTF.

The chain links TRBV5-1 to TRBJ2-7; TCRdb indicates TRBD1, and absent DNA this call remains unverified. Germline V gene lookup returns CDR1 SGHRS and CDR2 YFSETQ. This CDR3 region has 14 residues. The chain's CDR3 is CASSLSTGFYEQYF.